Given below is one T cell receptor beta chain in context. Its matching antigen is unknown. The data are from a study of cytomegalovirus exposure and HLA in healthy donors. Whole-study findings and limits: TCR beta sequences reportedly predicted most subjects' HLA-A and HLA-B alleles accurately. Fewer N-insertions than the roughly 670-donor mean were reportedly shown by an Asian-associated ancestry cluster in a later analysis. A later analysis linked a missense variant in DCLRE1C to the trimming of TCR beta V and J genes. Within an earlier analysis, most TCR beta V segments proved productive either about 90% or about 30% of the time.

CDR1 is PRHDT and CDR2 is FYEKMQ in the germline V gene (reference sequence). CDR3 length: 15 amino acids. J was trimmed by 2 bases and V by 7 bases; bases with no gene match: 7. In the PCR, 60 Vbeta and 13 Jbeta primers were used. Some clones are missing from TCRdb's copy, which holds only in-frame ones; the method was immunoSEQ multiplex PCR. Of about 160,000 clones listed, 70% to 85% are singletons. Sample: PBMCs. This clonotype originated in a man aged 45-65 years in good health and CMV-seropositive. V usage is TRBV13 and J usage is TRBJ2-2, with TRBD1 matching over 7 bases. CDR3 bases: TGTGCCAGCAACTTCCGGGACAGTAACACCGGGGAGCTGTTTTTT. This encodes CASNFRDSNTGELFF.